The entry below gives a single TCR beta chain sequence along with its context. Repertoires were generated with immunoSEQ multiplex PCR, while TCRdb's copy carries only in-frame clones and drops some. In the table there are approximately 110,000 clones, approximately 90% of which are singletons. The data belong to a study of control samples from healthy donors and cancer patients. The V gene's germline CDR1 is GTSNPN and CDR2 SVGIG (reference sequence). The CDR3 loop spans 13 amino acids. V was pared by 6 bases and J by 2 bases, with 7 bases of the junction left unmatched. This TCR was sampled from a woman younger than 30 in good health. The material sequenced was blood. This chain connects TRBV30 to TRBJ2-7, with TRBD2 matching 7 bases. The CDR3 bases are TGTGCCTGTGGGGGGGGTACCCCCTACGAGCAGTACTTC. Its protein product is CACGGGTPYEQYF. The full variable domain, with the rest looked up from reference TRBV30 and TRBJ2-7, is SQTIHQWPATLVQPVGSPLSLECTVEGTSNPNLYWYRQAAGRGLQLLFYSVGIGQISSEVPQNLSASRPQDRQFILSSKKLLLSDSGFYLCACGGGTPYEQYFGPGTRLTVT.